This T cell receptor (beta chain) derives from a study of T cells in Graves' hyperthyroidism and ophthalmopathy. Findings and limits, study-wide: In blood, most of the thyroid clonotypes expanded above 0.001 were also present.

Amplification of TCR beta CDR3 regions used RNA as the template. First-round RT-PCR of the TCR CDR3 relied on the HTBI primer set. Each CDR3 protein gets one entry after TCRdb re-called the multiplex PCR reads with MiXCR. The data show roughly 40,000 distinct CDR3 sequences, around 56% seen once. Germline loops: CDR1 LGHDT, CDR2 YNNKEL (reference sequence). This CDR3 region has 14 residues. V lost 4 bases, J lost 2 bases, and 11 bases lay in between. Ten or more counts support this clonotype. Its antigen is still unknown. The sequenced material came from blood. J is TRBJ2-5 and V is TRBV3-1; D is tentatively TRBD1 or TRBD2 (5 bases each). The origin of this receptor is a man aged 35-49 years with Graves' ophthalmopathy. Written as DNA, the CDR3 is TGTGCCAGCAGCCCCGGCGAGGGGCAAGAGACCCAGTACTTC. Its protein product is CASSPGEGQETQYF.